This T cell receptor beta chain stems from a study of Ad26.COV2.S vaccination and SARS-CoV-2 variants. General study findings and limits: The breadth of spike-specific CD8+ and CD4+ T cell responses after vaccination was reportedly substantial.

This CDR3 is built from 16 residues. The germline V gene encodes CDR1 SGHVS and CDR2 FQNEAQ. Trimming stripped 2 bases from V and 2 bases from J, with 16 bases between. Libraries were prepared by immunoSEQ multiplex PCR; TCRdb keeps only in-frame clonotypes and omits some of them. Here the sample spans about 410,000 clones, 75% to 90% being singletons. Remarks on this clone: Its antigen is as yet unknown.

Documented treatment: around 19 received Ad26.COV2.S at low or high dose, single or two shots; 5 received placebo; per-sample allocation not given. The investigators took samples on day 63 after the first vaccine or placebo injection. Sequenced material: peripheral blood, taken in a trial of Ad26.COV2.S vaccine versus placebo. This rearrangement joins TRBV7-8 to TRBJ2-7; perhaps TRBD1 as D (6 bases). This clonotype originated in a person aged 18-65 years who received the Ad26.COV2.S COVID-19 vaccine or a placebo. CDR3 sequence reads: CASSLRVGTTPYEQYF. CDR3 nucleotides: TGTGCCAGCAGCTTAAGGGTTGGGACAACTCCCTACGAGCAGTACTTC.